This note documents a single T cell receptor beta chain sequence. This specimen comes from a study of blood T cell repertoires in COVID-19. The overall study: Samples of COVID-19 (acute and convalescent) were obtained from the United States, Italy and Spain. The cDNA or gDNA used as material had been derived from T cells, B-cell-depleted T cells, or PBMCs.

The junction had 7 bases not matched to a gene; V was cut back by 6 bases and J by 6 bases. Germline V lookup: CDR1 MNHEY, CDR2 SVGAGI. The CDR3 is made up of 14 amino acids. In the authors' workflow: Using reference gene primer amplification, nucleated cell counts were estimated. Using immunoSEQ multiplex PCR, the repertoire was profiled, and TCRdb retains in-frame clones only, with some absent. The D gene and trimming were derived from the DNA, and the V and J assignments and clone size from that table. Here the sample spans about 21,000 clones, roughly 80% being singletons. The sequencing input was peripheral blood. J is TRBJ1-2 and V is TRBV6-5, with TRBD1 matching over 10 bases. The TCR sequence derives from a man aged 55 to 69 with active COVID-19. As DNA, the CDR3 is TGTGCCAGCAGACTCCTGACAGGGGGCAATGGCTACACCTTC. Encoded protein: CASRLLTGGNGYTF.